This section outlines one T cell receptor beta chain sequence together with its context. The data were taken from a study of blood T cell repertoires in COVID-19. For the study at large: Researchers got acute and convalescent COVID-19 samples from the United States, Italy and Spain.

The CDR3 has 15 residues. V was cut by 8 bases and J by 0 bases, with 13 bases left in between. Germline assignment: CDR1 LNHDA and CDR2 SQIVND (reference sequence). As processed by the authors: Estimated nucleated cell counts came from reference gene primer amplification. Method: immunoSEQ multiplex PCR; TCRdb's copy keeps in-frame clones and lacks some. V, J and clone size are taken as reported in that table, and D and trimming were inferred from the DNA itself. The sample has fewer than 350,000 clones; about nine tenths are singletons. The sample was peripheral blood. This receptor was taken from a woman aged 30 to 39 with COVID-19, enrolled during active disease. The V gene is TRBV19, the J gene TRBJ1-4; TRBD1 might be the D (6 bases). CDR3 sequence: CASQGQAATNEKLFF. CDR3 nucleotide sequence: TGTGCCAGTCAGGGACAAGCAGCAACTAATGAAAAACTGTTTTTT.